These T cell receptor beta chains were read from a single sample in a study of T-cell reconstitution after alpha-beta-depleted transplantation in children. Each CDR3 protein gets one entry after TCRdb re-called the PCR reads with MiXCR. Seen here are 97,000 or so distinct CDR3 sequences, about 6% observed once, and the top ten hold 6.1%. The specimen comprised PBMCs, mostly from graft donor cells, sampled 60 days after TCRalphabeta/CD19-depleted stem cell transplant. These receptors all come from a female patient aged 2 to 10 who had a stem cell transplant for Fanconi anemia, so the T cells may come from the graft donor. Each CDR3 is given with its conserved first and last residue. D genes are given only for firm matches. The size of a clone is reported for some rows only, either as once, few or many, or as a class for expanded clones.

>TRBJ2-2|TRBD2|TRBV20-1|many
TGCAGTGCTAGAGCTAGCGGGGGGAACGGGGAGCTGTTTTTT
CSARASGGNGELFF
>TRBJ2-5|NA|TRBV7-2|NA
TGTGCCAGCAGCTTATATCTAGGGGGAGAGACCCAGTACTTC
CASSLYLGGETQYF
>TRBJ1-5|NA|TRBV7-2|NA
TGTGCCAGCAGCTTAGTAGCGGGAGGGAGCAATCAGCCCCAGCATTTT
CASSLVAGGSNQPQHF
>TRBJ2-7|TRBD2|TRBV5-1|NA
TGCGCCAGCAGTTCGACTAGCGGTGGATTCTACGAGCAGTACTTC
CASSSTSGGFYEQYF
>TRBJ1-1|TRBD1|TRBV20-1|many
TGCAGTGCTAGTCGACAGGGGTCCCGACGTACTGAAGCTTTCTTT
CSASRQGSRRTEAFF
>TRBJ2-7|TRBD1|TRBV28|NA
TGTGCCAGCAGTTCTACCGGGACAGTGTCGTACGAGCAGTACTTC
CASSSTGTVSYEQYF
>TRBJ2-3|NA|TRBV14|few
TGTGCCAGCACCTCAACCCCGGATACGCAGTATTTT
CASTSTPDTQYF
>TRBJ2-7|TRBD1|TRBV20-1|NA
TGCAGTGCTAGAGAAGGGACAGGGGCCTACGAGCAGTACTTC
CSAREGTGAYEQYF
>TRBJ2-5|NA|TRBV6-1|many
TGTGCCAGCACCCTGGCAGGGCCACAAGAGACCCAGTACTTC
CASTLAGPQETQYF
>TRBJ2-2|TRBD2|TRBV7-3|NA
TGTGCCAGCAGCTCAACCACGGCACTGGCGGGGGACACCGGGGAGCTGTTTTTT
CASSSTTALAGDTGELFF
>TRBJ2-1|NA|TRBV30|few
TGTGCCTGGAGTGGAGTTGGGCCACGCGATTACAATGAGCAGTTCTTC
CAWSGVGPRDYNEQFF
>TRBJ2-1|NA|TRBV5-4|few
TGTGCCAGCAGCTTGGGGGGGCAGAATGAGCAGTTCTTC
CASSLGGQNEQFF
>TRBJ2-3|TRBD1|TRBV5-5|many
TGTGCCAGCAGCTCCACAGGGGTGGCAGATACGCAGTATTTT
CASSSTGVADTQYF
>TRBJ2-2|TRBD1|TRBV12-3/TRBV12-4|many
TGTGCCAGCAGTCCCGGGACAGGGGGGACCGGGGAGCTGTTTTTT
CASSPGTGGTGELFF
>TRBJ1-2|NA|TRBV5-1|NA
TGCGCCAGCGGTGGCAGCAACTATGGCTACACCTTC
CASGGSNYGYTF
>TRBJ1-4|TRBD1|TRBV4-1|many
TGCGCCAGCAGCCAAGATCAGGGGGCTGAAAAACTGTTTTTT
CASSQDQGAEKLFF
>TRBJ2-7|TRBD2|TRBV4-2|many
TGTGCCAGCAGCCTCTTTGCAGCGGGAAATATCTACGAGCAGTACTTC
CASSLFAAGNIYEQYF
>TRBJ2-2|NA|TRBV7-8|many
TGTGCCAGCATCGAAGTGGGGGGGGCGGAAAACACCGGGGAGCTGTTTTTT
CASIEVGGAENTGELFF
>TRBJ2-1|NA|TRBV6-2/TRBV6-3|many
TGTGCCAGCAGTTACCGCAGGGGTTACTACAATGAGCAGTTCTTC
CASSYRRGYYNEQFF
>TRBJ2-3|NA|TRBV29-1|many
TGCAGCGTTGAGCCCCAGGGTGGTACAGATACGCAGTATTTT
CSVEPQGGTDTQYF
>TRBJ2-3|TRBD2|TRBV20-1|many
TGCAGTGCGGGTTCTAGCGGGAGCACAGATACGCAGTATTTT
CSAGSSGSTDTQYF
>TRBJ2-5|TRBD2|TRBV27|few
TGTGCCAGCAGTATAACTAGCGGTCCGCAAGAGACCCAGTACTTC
CASSITSGPQETQYF
>TRBJ2-2|TRBD2|TRBV3-1|NA
TGTGCCTTCTGTTTAACCCGGACTAGCGACCCTTCGAACACCGGGGAGCTGTTTTTT
CAFCLTRTSDPSNTGELFF
>TRBJ2-1|TRBD2|TRBV6-1|many
TGTGCCAGCAGCCGAACTAGCGGGGGGACCTATGAGCAGTTCTTC
CASSRTSGGTYEQFF
>TRBJ2-5|NA|TRBV20-1|many
TGCAGTGCTAGTCCTAGCAGCCAAGAGACCCAGTACTTC
CSASPSSQETQYF
>TRBJ2-1|NA|TRBV30|NA
TGTGCCTGGAGTCTAGAAGTGGCGTACAATGAGCAGTTCTTC
CAWSLEVAYNEQFF
>TRBJ2-5|TRBD1|TRBV7-2|NA
TGTGCCAGCAGCTTAAGACAGGGGGCGCGTGAGACCCAGTACTTC
CASSLRQGARETQYF
>TRBJ2-2|TRBD1|TRBV12-3/TRBV12-4|many
TGTGCCAGCAGTTTGAGACAGGGGGTTTACACCGGGGAGCTGTTTTTT
CASSLRQGVYTGELFF
>TRBJ2-1|TRBD2|TRBV12-3/TRBV12-4|many
TGTGCCAGCAACTTCGGGACTAGCGGGAGTATCTATGAGCAGTTCTTC
CASNFGTSGSIYEQFF
>TRBJ2-3|NA|TRBV5-6|many
TGTGCCAGCAGCTTGGACGCAGATACGCAGTATTTT
CASSLDADTQYF